A few counts support the clone carrying this T cell receptor beta chain. Its antigen is still unknown. One end of the junction is discordant with germline, which a read error may explain. Germline V gives CDR1 GTSNPN, CDR2 SVGIG (reference sequence). The CDR3 spans 12 residues. Expressed TCRB transcripts were sequenced after all isolated RNA was converted to cDNA. Produced via immunoSEQ multiplex PCR; TCRdb's table is partial and in-frame only. The sample has around 300,000 clones, roughly 15% seen once. The data originate from a study of beta chain features in type 1 diabetes. Points from the study as a whole: VDJ junctions from type 1 diabetes patients carried fewer insertions and larger deletions.

This rearrangement joins TRBV30 to TRBJ2-2; unclear D gene. The sequenced sample consisted of central memory CD4+ T cells from blood. This TCR was recovered from a young man in good health. DNA of the CDR3: TGTGCCTGGAGGGAGAACCCCGGGGAGCTGTTTTTT. Translation gives CAWRENPGELFF.